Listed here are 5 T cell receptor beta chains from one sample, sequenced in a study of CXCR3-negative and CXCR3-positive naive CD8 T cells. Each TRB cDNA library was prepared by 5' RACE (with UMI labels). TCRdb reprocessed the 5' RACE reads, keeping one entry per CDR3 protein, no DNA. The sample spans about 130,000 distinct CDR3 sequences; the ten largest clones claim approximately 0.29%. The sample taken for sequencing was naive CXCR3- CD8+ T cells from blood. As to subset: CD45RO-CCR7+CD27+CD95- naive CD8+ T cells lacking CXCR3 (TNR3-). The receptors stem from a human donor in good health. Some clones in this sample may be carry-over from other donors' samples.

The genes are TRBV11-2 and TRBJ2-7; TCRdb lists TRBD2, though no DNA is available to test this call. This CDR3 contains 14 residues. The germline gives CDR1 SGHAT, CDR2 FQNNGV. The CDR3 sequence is CASSFVTSGYEQYF.

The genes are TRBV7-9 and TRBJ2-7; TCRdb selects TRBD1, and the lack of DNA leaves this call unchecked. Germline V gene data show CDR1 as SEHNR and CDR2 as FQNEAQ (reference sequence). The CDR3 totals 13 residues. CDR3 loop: CASSSDPGDEQYF.

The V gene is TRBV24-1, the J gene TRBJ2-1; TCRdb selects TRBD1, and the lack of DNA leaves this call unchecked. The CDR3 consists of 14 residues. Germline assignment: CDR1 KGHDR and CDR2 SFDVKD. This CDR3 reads CATSDWDSFNEQFF.

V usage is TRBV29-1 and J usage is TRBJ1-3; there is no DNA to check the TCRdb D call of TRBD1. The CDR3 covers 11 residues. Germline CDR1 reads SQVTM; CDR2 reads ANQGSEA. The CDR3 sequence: CSVRAANTIYF.

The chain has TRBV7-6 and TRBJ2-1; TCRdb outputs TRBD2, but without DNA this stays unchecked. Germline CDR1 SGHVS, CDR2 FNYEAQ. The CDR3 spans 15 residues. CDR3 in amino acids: CASSLTSGSLDEQFF.